This is a list of T cell receptor beta chains from one sample in a study of identical twins. Using its own MiXCR run on the 5' RACE reads, TCRdb lists one record per CDR3 protein. The sample lists approximately 670,000 distinct CDR3 sequences, around 6% seen once, with 1.5% to 2% in the top ten. Material for sequencing was naive T cells sorted from blood. Every receptor here comes from a man aged 18 to 30 in good health. The CDR3 runs from the conserved cysteine through the conserved F or W. D genes are given only for firm matches. Where a row states a size, it is once, few, many or the class of an expanded clone; other rows omit it.

V	size	D	J	CDR3	DNA
TRBV7-8	.	.	TRBJ2-7	CASSLEGLLADTYEQYF	TGTGCCAGCAGCTTAGAGGGTTTACTAGCAGACACCTACGAGCAGTACTTC
TRBV5-6	many	.	TRBJ1-2	CASSLPTGTENYGYTF	TGTGCCAGCAGCTTGCCTACCGGGACGGAAAACTATGGCTACACCTTC
TRBV27	.	TRBD2	TRBJ2-7	CASSLAGGMDEQYF	TGTGCCAGCAGTTTAGCGGGAGGGATGGACGAGCAGTACTTC
TRBV7-2	many	.	TRBJ1-1	CASSLARYGEAFF	TGTGCCAGCAGCTTAGCACGGTACGGTGAAGCTTTCTTT
TRBV9	many	TRBD2	TRBJ2-3	CASSVALAGERVPDTQYF	TGTGCCAGCAGCGTAGCGCTAGCGGGAGAACGGGTCCCGGATACGCAGTATTTT
TRBV6-5	few	.	TRBJ1-5	CASSYKPGGNQPQHF	TGTGCCAGCAGTTACAAACCGGGCGGCAATCAGCCCCAGCATTTT
TRBV19	.	TRBD2	TRBJ2-1	CASSIVRLAGVEEQFF	TGTGCCAGTAGTATAGTCCGACTAGCGGGAGTGGAGGAGCAGTTCTTC
TRBV5-1	many	.	TRBJ2-7	CASSLNAGYEQYF	TGCGCCAGCAGCTTGAATGCCGGCTACGAGCAGTACTTC
TRBV9	few	.	TRBJ2-1	CASSPSGFSNEQFF	TGTGCCAGCAGCCCATCTGGATTCTCCAATGAGCAGTTCTTC
TRBV11-2	many	.	TRBJ2-5	CASSLWRQETQYF	TGTGCCAGCAGCTTATGGCGGCAAGAGACCCAGTACTTC
TRBV3-1	few	.	TRBJ2-1	CASSRRDPYNEQFF	TGTGCCAGCAGCCGCCGGGACCCCTACAATGAGCAGTTCTTC
TRBV10-3	many	TRBD2	TRBJ2-3	CAISESRGGGATDTQYF	TGTGCCATCAGTGAGTCTCGTGGCGGGGGTGCCACAGATACGCAGTATTTT
TRBV12-3/TRBV12-4	few	.	TRBJ2-5	CASSFGVRAGETQYF	TGTGCCAGCAGTTTCGGAGTTAGGGCGGGAGAGACCCAGTACTTC
TRBV5-1	.	.	TRBJ2-5	CASSLERRGETQYF	TGCGCCAGCAGCTTGGAAAGACGGGGAGAGACCCAGTACTTC
TRBV20-1	many	.	TRBJ2-5	CSARELELRQETQYF	TGCAGTGCTAGAGAGCTGGAGTTGCGGCAAGAGACCCAGTACTTC
TRBV12-3/TRBV12-4	many	.	TRBJ1-3	CASSYTIGTSSGNTIYF	TGTGCCAGCAGTTACACCATCGGGACGAGCTCTGGAAACACCATATATTTT
TRBV3-1	.	.	TRBJ2-5	CASSQARRTLRETQYF	TGTGCCAGCAGCCAAGCCCGCAGGACTTTACGAGAGACCCAGTACTTC
TRBV10-3	few	TRBD2	TRBJ2-1	CATWTDGGRKQFF	TGTGCCACCTGGACCGACGGCGGGAGGAAGCAGTTCTTC
TRBV6-1	once	TRBD2	TRBJ2-1	CASSGLADQGNEQFF	TGTGCCAGCAGCGGACTAGCGGACCAGGGGAATGAGCAGTTCTTC
TRBV20-1	many	TRBD1	TRBJ1-6	CSATGQGRNSPLHF	TGCAGTGCTACGGGACAGGGGAGGAATTCACCCCTCCACTTT
TRBV10-3	few	.	TRBJ2-2	CAISEGATNSGELFF	TGTGCCATCAGTGAGGGGGCGACTAATTCCGGGGAGCTGTTTTTT
TRBV12-3/TRBV12-4	many	TRBD2	TRBJ2-3	CASSGTSGGSTDTQYF	TGTGCCAGCAGCGGGACTAGCGGGGGAAGCACAGATACGCAGTATTTT
TRBV5-4	.	TRBD1	TRBJ2-5	CASSAGQGNQETQYF	TGTGCCAGCAGCGCAGGACAGGGGAACCAAGAGACCCAGTACTTC
TRBV29-1	many	.	TRBJ2-1	CSVDGGQPRAINEQFF	TGCAGCGTTGACGGCGGCCAGCCCCGCGCCATCAATGAGCAGTTCTTC
TRBV12-3/TRBV12-4	many	TRBD1	TRBJ2-2	CASSPNIRDRGRTGELFF	TGTGCCAGCAGCCCCAATATCCGGGACAGGGGGCGAACCGGGGAGCTGTTTTTT
TRBV10-3	many	.	TRBJ2-5	CAISVEETQYF	TGTGCCATCAGTGTGGAGGAGACCCAGTACTTC
TRBV3-1	.	.	TRBJ1-4	CASSRSRQLNEKLFF	TGTGCCAGCAGCCGGAGCCGACAGCTTAATGAAAAACTGTTTTTT
TRBV12-3/TRBV12-4	many	.	TRBJ1-1	CASSFKNTEAFF	TGTGCCAGCAGTTTTAAGAACACTGAAGCTTTCTTT
TRBV7-9	few	TRBD2	TRBJ2-3	CASSFGLAGGPRDTQYF	TGTGCCAGCAGCTTCGGACTAGCGGGAGGGCCAAGGGATACGCAGTATTTT
TRBV29-1	few	TRBD2	TRBJ2-5	CSVGTGLAGGAETQYF	TGCAGCGTGGGGACTGGGCTAGCGGGAGGTGCGGAGACCCAGTACTTC
TRBV24-1	many	.	TRBJ2-1	CATSDPGGQLSSYNEQFF	TGTGCCACCAGTGATCCTGGCGGGCAGTTGAGCTCCTACAATGAGCAGTTCTTC
TRBV10-3	many	.	TRBJ1-6	CAISGRGGDSPLHF	TGTGCCATCAGTGGCCGAGGGGGAGATTCACCCCTCCACTTT
TRBV7-3	.	TRBD2	TRBJ2-4	CASSLSGLGGNIQYF	TGTGCCAGCAGCTTAAGTGGGCTGGGGGGGAACATTCAGTACTTC
TRBV25-1	.	.	TRBJ2-1	CASSDGRGPYNEQFF	TGTGCCAGCAGTGACGGACGGGGGCCGTACAATGAGCAGTTCTTC
TRBV12-3/TRBV12-4	few	.	TRBJ2-2	CASSWGLNTGELFF	TGTGCCAGCAGTTGGGGGCTGAACACCGGGGAGCTGTTTTTT
TRBV11-2	.	.	TRBJ2-5	CASSLWLAETQYF	TGTGCCAGCAGCTTATGGCTAGCCGAGACCCAGTACTTC
TRBV6-6	many	TRBD1	TRBJ2-3	CAIRQGLGDTQYF	TGTGCCATCCGACAGGGGTTAGGAGATACGCAGTATTTT
TRBV18	few	.	TRBJ1-5	CASSPGVGTGGNQPQHF	TGTGCCAGCTCACCAGGTGTCGGAACTGGAGGGAATCAGCCCCAGCATTTT
TRBV12-3/TRBV12-4	.	TRBD1	TRBJ2-1	CASRRTGGMKGEQFF	TGTGCCAGCAGACGGACAGGGGGTATGAAGGGTGAGCAGTTCTTC
TRBV6-5	many	.	TRBJ1-2	CASSYRSGAGDGYTF	TGTGCCAGCAGTTACCGCTCTGGGGCAGGCGATGGCTACACCTTC
TRBV7-3	.	.	TRBJ2-1	CASSLVAGLNEQFF	TGTGCCAGCAGCTTAGTGGCGGGTCTCAATGAGCAGTTCTTC
TRBV15	many	.	TRBJ1-1	CATSRGVNTEAFF	TGTGCCACCAGCAGAGGAGTGAACACTGAAGCTTTCTTT
TRBV10-3	many	.	TRBJ1-5	CAISSLGNQPQHF	TGTGCCATCAGCTCTTTGGGCAATCAGCCCCAGCATTTT
TRBV5-1	few	.	TRBJ2-5	CASSNLLQETQYF	TGCGCCAGCAGTAATCTCCTTCAAGAGACCCAGTACTTC
TRBV10-3	many	TRBD2	TRBJ2-1	CAIKGVVAGAGEQFF	TGTGCCATCAAGGGGGTGGTAGCGGGAGCTGGTGAGCAGTTCTTC
TRBV6-1	few	TRBD1	TRBJ1-5	CASSRDRARFHQPQHF	TGTGCCAGCAGTCGGGACAGGGCTAGATTCCATCAGCCCCAGCATTTT
TRBV29-1	.	TRBD2	TRBJ2-1	CSVETSGVHEQFF	TGCAGCGTCGAAACTAGCGGGGTCCATGAGCAGTTCTTC
TRBV30	.	.	TRBJ1-6	CACRSDSPLHF	TGTGCCTGTCGGTCGGATTCACCCCTCCACTTT
TRBV7-2	few	TRBD1	TRBJ1-2	CASSSGTGDNYGYTF	TGTGCCAGCAGTTCCGGGACAGGGGATAACTATGGCTACACCTTC
TRBV18	.	TRBD1	TRBJ2-1	CASSPQDRNNEQFF	TGTGCCAGCTCACCACAGGACAGGAACAATGAGCAGTTCTTC
TRBV29-1	many	.	TRBJ2-5	CSAGTHGETQYF	TGCAGCGCTGGGACCCACGGGGAGACCCAGTACTTC